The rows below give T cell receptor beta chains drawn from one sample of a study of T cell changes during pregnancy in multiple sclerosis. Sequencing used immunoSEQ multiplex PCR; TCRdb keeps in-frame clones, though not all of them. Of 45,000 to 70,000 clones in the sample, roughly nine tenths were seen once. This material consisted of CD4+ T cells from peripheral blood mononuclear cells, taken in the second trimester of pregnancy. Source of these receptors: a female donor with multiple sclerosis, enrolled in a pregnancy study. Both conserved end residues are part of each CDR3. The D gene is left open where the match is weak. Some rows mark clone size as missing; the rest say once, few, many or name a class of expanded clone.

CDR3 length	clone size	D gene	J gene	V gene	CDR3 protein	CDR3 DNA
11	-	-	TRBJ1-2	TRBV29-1	CSVDAGNSYTF	TGCAGCGTTGATGCGGGGAATAGCTACACCTTC
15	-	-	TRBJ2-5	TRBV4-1	CASSPLPTAKETQYF	TGCGCCAGCAGCCCGCTTCCCACTGCGAAAGAGACCCAGTACTTC
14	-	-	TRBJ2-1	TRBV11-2	CASSLVRNGDEQFF	TGTGCCAGCAGCTTAGTTCGAAACGGGGATGAGCAGTTCTTC
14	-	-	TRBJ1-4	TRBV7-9	CASSFRGSNEKLFF	TGTGCCAGCAGCTTTCGAGGGTCTAATGAAAAACTGTTTTTT
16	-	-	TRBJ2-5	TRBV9	CASSPRPLLAQETQYF	TGTGCCAGCAGCCCACGCCCTCTCTTAGCGCAAGAGACCCAGTACTTC
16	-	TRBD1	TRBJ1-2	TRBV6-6	CASSQLGTGGHYGYTF	TGTGCCAGCAGTCAGCTGGGGACAGGGGGCCATTACGGCTACACCTTC
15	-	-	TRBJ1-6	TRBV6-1	CASRPGREYNSPLHF	TGTGCCAGCAGACCCGGACGGGAATATAATTCACCCCTCCACTTT
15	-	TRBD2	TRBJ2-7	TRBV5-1	CASSLNAGEPYEQYF	TGCGCCAGCAGCTTGAACGCGGGGGAGCCCTACGAGCAGTACTTC
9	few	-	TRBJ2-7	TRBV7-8	CASHRVQYF	TGTGCCAGCCATCGGGTGCAGTACTTC
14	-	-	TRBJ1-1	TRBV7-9	CASSLRRVNTEAFF	TGTGCCAGCAGCCTTAGGAGGGTGAACACTGAAGCTTTCTTT
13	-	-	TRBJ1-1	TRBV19	CASKRSRDTEAFF	TGTGCCAGTAAGAGAAGTAGAGACACTGAAGCTTTCTTT
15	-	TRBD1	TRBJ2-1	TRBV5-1	CASSLRQGNNNEQFF	TGCGCCAGCAGCTTAAGACAGGGAAACAACAATGAGCAGTTCTTC
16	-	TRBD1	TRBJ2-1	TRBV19	CASSILTGTGHNEQFF	TGTGCCAGTAGTATTTTAACCGGGACAGGACACAATGAGCAGTTCTTC
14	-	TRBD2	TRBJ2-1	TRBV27	CASSYQRGNNEQFF	TGTGCCAGCAGTTACCAGCGGGGGAACAATGAGCAGTTCTTC
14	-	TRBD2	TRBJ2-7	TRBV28	CASSLGLVGNEQYF	TGTGCCAGCAGTTTAGGACTAGTGGGCAACGAGCAGTACTTC
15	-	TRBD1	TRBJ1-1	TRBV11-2	CASSSLTGQNTEAFF	TGTGCCAGCAGCTCCTTGACAGGGCAGAACACTGAAGCTTTCTTT
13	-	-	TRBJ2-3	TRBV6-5	CAAKSNLEDTQYF	TGTGCTGCGAAAAGCAACCTAGAAGATACGCAGTATTTT
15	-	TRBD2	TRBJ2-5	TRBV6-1	CASSGLAGVSETQYF	TGTGCCAGCTCAGGACTAGCGGGGGTCTCGGAGACCCAGTACTTC
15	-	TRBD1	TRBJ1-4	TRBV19	CASSETGTGNEKLFF	TGTGCCAGTAGTGAAACCGGGACAGGGAATGAAAAACTGTTTTTT
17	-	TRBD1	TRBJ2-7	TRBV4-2	CASSQLTPGQGGHEQYF	TGTGCCAGCAGCCAACTCACCCCGGGACAGGGGGGTCACGAGCAGTACTTC
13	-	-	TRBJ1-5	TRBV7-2	CASSLGAYQPQHF	TGTGCCAGCAGCTTAGGGGCCTATCAGCCCCAGCATTTT
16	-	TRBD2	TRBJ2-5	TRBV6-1	CASSGTSGVRRETQYF	TGTGCCAGCAGTGGGACTAGCGGGGTTCGGAGGGAGACCCAGTACTTC
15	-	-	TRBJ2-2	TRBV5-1	CASSLFQGYTGELFF	TGCGCCAGCAGCTTGTTCCAGGGATACACCGGGGAGCTGTTTTTT
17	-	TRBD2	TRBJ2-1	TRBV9	CASSETAAGGAANEQFF	TGTGCCAGCAGCGAGACCGCCGCGGGAGGGGCTGCAAATGAGCAGTTCTTC
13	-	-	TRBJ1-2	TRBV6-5	CASSPQGTYGYTF	TGTGCCAGCAGTCCTCAGGGGACCTATGGCTACACCTTC
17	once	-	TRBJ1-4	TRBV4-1	CASSQEGRVATNEKLFF	TGCGCCAGCAGCCAAGAGGGGAGAGTTGCAACTAATGAAAAACTGTTTTTT
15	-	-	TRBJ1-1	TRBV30	CAWSARVGRAGEAFF	TGTGCCTGGAGTGCCCGAGTAGGTAGGGCGGGTGAAGCTTTCTTT
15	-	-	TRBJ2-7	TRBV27	CASSWEGLRGSEQYF	TGTGCCAGCAGTTGGGAGGGACTAAGGGGGTCCGAGCAGTACTTC
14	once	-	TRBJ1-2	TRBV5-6	CASSFTIDSYGYTF	TGTGCCAGCAGCTTTACGATAGACTCGTATGGCTACACCTTC
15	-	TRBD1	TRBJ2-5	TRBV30	CAWSPGTGNQETQYF	TGTGCCTGGAGTCCTGGGACAGGCAACCAAGAGACCCAGTACTTC
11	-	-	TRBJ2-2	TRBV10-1	CARRETGELFF	TGCGCCAGGCGGGAAACCGGGGAGCTGTTTTTT
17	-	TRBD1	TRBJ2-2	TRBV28	CAISGTGRIPNTGELFF	TGTGCCATTTCCGGGACAGGCCGTATCCCGAACACCGGGGAGCTGTTTTTT
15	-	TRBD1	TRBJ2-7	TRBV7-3	CASSPQGTGPYEQYF	TGTGCCAGCAGCCCACAAGGGACAGGGCCCTACGAGCAGTACTTC
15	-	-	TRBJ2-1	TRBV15	CATSRDVLAPNEQFF	TGTGCCACCAGCAGAGATGTTCTAGCGCCCAATGAGCAGTTCTTC
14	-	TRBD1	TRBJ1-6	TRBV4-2	CASERGQGDSPLHF	TGTGCCAGCGAGCGGGGACAGGGCGACTCACCCCTCCACTTT
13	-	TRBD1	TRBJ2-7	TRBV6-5	CASGQVSSYEQYF	TGTGCCAGCGGACAGGTGAGCTCCTACGAGCAGTACTTC
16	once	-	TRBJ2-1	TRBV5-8	CASSLVGGTADNEQFF	TGTGCCAGCAGCTTGGTCGGCGGCACCGCGGATAATGAGCAGTTCTTC
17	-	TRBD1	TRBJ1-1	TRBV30	CAWSALGGRAMNTEAFF	TGTGCCTGGAGCGCCTTAGGGGGCCGGGCAATGAACACTGAAGCTTTCTTT
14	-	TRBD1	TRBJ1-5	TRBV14	CASSKTGGHQPQHF	TGTGCCAGCAGTAAGACAGGGGGACATCAGCCCCAGCATTTT
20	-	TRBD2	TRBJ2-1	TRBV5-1	CASSLRFGLAGGPDHNEQFF	TGCGCCAGCAGCTTGAGATTCGGGCTAGCGGGAGGACCCGACCACAATGAGCAGTTCTTC
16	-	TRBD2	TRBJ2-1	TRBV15	CATSSALGLANNEQFF	TGTGCCACCAGCAGCGCACTAGGACTAGCAAACAATGAGCAGTTCTTC